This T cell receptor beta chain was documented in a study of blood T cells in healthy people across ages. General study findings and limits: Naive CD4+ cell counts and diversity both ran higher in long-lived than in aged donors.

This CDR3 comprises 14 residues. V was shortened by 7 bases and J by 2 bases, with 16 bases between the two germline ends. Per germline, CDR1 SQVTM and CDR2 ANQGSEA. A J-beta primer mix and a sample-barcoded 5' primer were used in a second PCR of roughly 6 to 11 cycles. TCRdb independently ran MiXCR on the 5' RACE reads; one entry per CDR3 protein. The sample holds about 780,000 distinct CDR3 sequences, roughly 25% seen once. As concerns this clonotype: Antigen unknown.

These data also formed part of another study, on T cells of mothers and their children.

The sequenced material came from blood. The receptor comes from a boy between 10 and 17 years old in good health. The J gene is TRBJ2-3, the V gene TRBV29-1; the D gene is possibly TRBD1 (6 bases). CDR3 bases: TGCAGCGCTCCAGGGGAAGGGTTCACAGATACGCAGTATTTT. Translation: CSAPGEGFTDTQYF.